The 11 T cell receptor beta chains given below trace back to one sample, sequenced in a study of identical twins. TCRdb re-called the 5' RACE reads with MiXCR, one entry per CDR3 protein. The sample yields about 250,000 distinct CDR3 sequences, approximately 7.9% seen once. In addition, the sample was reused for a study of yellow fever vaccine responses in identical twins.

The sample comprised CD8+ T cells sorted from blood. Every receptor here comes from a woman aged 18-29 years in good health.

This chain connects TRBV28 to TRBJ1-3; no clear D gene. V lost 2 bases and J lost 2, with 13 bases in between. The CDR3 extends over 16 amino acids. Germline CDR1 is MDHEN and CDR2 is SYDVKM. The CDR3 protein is CASSLTYAPAGNTIYF. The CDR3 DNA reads TGTGCCAGCAGTTTAACCTATGCCCCGGCTGGAAACACCATATATTTT.

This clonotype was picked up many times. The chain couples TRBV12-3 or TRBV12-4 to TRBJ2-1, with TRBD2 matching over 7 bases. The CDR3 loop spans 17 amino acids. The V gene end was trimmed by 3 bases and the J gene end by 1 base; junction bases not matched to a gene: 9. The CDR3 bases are TGTGCCAGCAGTTTTGGGGCGGGAGCGTATTCCTACAATGAGCAGTTCTTC. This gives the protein CASSFGAGAYSYNEQFF.

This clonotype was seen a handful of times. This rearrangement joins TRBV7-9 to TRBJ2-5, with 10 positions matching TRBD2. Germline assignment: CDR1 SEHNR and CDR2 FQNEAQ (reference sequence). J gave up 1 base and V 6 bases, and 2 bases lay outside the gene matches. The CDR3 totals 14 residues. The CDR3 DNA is TGTGCCAGCAGGCGGACTAGCGGCCAAGAGACCCAGTACTTC. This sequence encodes CASRRTSGQETQYF.

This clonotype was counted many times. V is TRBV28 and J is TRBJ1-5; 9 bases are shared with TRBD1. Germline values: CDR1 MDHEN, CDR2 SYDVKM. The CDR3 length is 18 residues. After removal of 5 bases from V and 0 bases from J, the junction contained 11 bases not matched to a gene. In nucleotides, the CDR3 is TGTGCCAGCAGTCACCGGGACAGGGTTTTTTTTAGCAATCAGCCCCAGCATTTT. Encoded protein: CASSHRDRVFFSNQPQHF.

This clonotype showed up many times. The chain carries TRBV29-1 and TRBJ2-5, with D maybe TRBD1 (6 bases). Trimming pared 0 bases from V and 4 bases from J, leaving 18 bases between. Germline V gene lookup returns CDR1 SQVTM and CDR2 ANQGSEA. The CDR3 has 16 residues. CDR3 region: CSVEDTQGRVRETQYF. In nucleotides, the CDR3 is TGCAGCGTTGAAGACACACAGGGACGGGTGCGAGAGACCCAGTACTTC.

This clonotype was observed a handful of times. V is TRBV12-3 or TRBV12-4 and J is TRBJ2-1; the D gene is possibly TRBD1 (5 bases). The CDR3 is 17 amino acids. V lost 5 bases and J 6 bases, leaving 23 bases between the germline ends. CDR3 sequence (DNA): TGTGCCAGCAGTCCAGGGATTACGCAGGGCCCGGGCAATGAGCAGTTCTTC. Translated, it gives CASSPGITQGPGNEQFF.

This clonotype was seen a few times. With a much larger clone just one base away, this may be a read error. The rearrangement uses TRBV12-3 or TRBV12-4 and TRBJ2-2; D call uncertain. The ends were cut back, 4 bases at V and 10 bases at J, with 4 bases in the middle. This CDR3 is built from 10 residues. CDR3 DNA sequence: TGTGCCAGCAGTTCCGTGGAGCTGTTTTTT. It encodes CASSSVELFF.

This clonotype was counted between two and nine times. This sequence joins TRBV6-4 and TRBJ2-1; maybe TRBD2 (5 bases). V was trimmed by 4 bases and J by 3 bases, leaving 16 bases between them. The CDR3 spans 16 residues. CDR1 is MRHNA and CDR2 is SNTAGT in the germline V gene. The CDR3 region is CASSAFAGEGYNEQFF. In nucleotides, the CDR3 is TGTGCCAGCAGTGCCTTCGCGGGCGAGGGCTACAATGAGCAGTTCTTC.

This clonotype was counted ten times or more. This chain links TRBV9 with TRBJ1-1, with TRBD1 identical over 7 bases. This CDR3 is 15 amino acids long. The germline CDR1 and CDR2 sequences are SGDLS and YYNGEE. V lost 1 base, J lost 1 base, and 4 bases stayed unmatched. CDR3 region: CASSVSTGKNTEAFF. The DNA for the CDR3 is TGTGCCAGCAGCGTATCGACAGGGAAGAACACTGAAGCTTTCTTT.

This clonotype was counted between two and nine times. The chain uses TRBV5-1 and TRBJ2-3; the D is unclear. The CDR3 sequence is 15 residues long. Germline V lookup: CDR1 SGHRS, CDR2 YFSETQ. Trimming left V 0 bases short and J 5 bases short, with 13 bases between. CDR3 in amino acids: CASSLEGGRKDTQYF. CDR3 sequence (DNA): TGCGCCAGCAGCTTGGAAGGCGGCCGGAAAGATACGCAGTATTTT.

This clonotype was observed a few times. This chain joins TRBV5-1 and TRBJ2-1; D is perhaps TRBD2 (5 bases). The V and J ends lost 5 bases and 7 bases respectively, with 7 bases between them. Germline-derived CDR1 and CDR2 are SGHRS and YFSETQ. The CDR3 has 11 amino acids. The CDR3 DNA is TGCGCCAGCAGGACGGGGAATGAGCAGTTCTTC. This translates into CASRTGNEQFF.